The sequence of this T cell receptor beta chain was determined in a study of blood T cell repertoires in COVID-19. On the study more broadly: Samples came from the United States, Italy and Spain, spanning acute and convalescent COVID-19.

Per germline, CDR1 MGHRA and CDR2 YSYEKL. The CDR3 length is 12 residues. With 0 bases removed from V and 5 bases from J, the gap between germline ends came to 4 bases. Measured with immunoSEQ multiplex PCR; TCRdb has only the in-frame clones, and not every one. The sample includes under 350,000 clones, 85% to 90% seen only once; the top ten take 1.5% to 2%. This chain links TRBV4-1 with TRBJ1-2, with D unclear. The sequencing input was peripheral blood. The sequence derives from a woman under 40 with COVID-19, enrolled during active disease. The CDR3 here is CASSQDLYGYTF. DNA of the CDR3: TGCGCCAGCAGCCAAGATCTGTATGGCTACACCTTC.